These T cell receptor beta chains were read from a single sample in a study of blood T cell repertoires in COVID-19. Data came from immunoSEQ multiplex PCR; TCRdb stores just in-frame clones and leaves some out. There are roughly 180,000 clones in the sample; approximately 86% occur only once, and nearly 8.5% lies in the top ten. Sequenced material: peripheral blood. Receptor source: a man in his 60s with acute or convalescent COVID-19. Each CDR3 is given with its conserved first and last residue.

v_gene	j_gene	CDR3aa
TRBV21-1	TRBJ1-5	CAGYFGQINQPQHF
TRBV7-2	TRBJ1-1	CASSFLTGGNTEAFF
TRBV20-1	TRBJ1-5	CSASGGANQPQHF
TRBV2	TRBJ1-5	CASSIDRDQPQHF
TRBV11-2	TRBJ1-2	CASSPSRGSAVGYTF
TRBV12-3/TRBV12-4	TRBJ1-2	CASSLQGTYGYTF
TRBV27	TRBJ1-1	CASSFPGAAEAFF
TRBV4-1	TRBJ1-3	CASSQEGGGNGNTIYF
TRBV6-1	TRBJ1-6	CASSEILDRFYNSPLHF
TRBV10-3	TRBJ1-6	CAISEKDRRSYNSPLHF
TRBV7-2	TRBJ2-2	CASSLRVGGGNTGELFF
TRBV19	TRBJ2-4	CASKQGAAKNIQYF
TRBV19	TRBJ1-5	CASSMDRGPSQPQHF
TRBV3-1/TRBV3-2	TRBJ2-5	CASSSRLVGVVETQYF
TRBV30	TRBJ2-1	CAWSVGRLAGGSYNEQFF
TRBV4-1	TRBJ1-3	CASSQDRSSGNTIYF
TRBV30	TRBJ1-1	CAWSVRVNTEAFF
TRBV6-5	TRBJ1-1	CASSTTGGAFF
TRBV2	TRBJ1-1	CASTRDRVGNTEAFF
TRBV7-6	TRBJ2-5	CASSFKETQYF
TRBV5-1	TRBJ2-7	CASSLEEGTEQYF
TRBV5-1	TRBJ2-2	CASSLWGQNTGELFF
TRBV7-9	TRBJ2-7	CASSPPVGASIYEQYF
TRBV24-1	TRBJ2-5	CATSDASGPGETQYF
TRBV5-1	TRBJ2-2	CASSFPAGELFF
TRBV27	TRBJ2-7	CASSPRDRGIYEQYF
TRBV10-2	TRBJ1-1	CASSFQGHTEAFF
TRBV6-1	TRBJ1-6	CASSERQDSPPLHF
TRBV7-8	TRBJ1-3	CASKDFSGNTIYF
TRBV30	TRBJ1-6	CAWRTGNNSPLHF
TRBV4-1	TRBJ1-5	CASSPDRDRGHQPQHF
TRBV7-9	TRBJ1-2	CASSLDPGRDFYGYTF
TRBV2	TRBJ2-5	CASGLVAGETQYF
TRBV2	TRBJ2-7	CASRTGYSYEQYF
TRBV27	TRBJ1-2	CASSLRTGVNYGYTF
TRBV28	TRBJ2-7	CASSNHEQYF
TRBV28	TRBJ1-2	CASSLRGSGYTF
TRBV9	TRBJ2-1	CASSASGSSYNEQFF
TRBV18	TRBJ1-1	CASSPSGQGASEAFF
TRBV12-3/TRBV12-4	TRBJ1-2	CASSLQGAYGYTF
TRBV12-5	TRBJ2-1	CASGLGTSGSGNEQFF
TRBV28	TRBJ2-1	CASSSGAGGSYNEQFF
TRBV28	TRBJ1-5	CASSWASGDQPQHF
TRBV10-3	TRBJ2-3	CAISEEATGPSTDTQYF
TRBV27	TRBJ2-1	CATQRGQGTEQFF
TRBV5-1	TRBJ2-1	CASSRTGTYNEQFF
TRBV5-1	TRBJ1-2	CASSSVGQGAGYTF
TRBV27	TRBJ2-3	CASTLGDTQYF
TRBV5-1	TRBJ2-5	CASRRGGDGEETQYF